One and the same sample provided the 28 T cell receptor beta chains below, sequenced in a study of T cells in Graves' hyperthyroidism and ophthalmopathy. What was amplified from RNA transcripts were TCR beta CDR3 regions. The study used the HTBI primer set for a first-round RT-PCR of the TCR CDR3. TCRdb re-called the multiplex PCR reads with MiXCR, one entry per CDR3 protein. The sample gives approximately 350,000 distinct CDR3 sequences, 13% to 15% of which show up once; about 20% is in the top ten. The sample comprised blood. Receptor source: a woman aged 55-70 years with Graves' ophthalmopathy.

This clonotype was detected many times. The rearrangement joins TRBV2 to TRBJ1-5; TRBD1 might be the D (5 bases). The CDR3 totals 17 residues. The germline V gene encodes CDR1 SNHLY and CDR2 FYNNEI. V gave up 5 bases and J gave up 0 bases, with 17 bases separating them. Here the CDR3 reads CASSTGTTFSSNQPQHF. CDR3 nucleotides: TGTGCCAGCAGTACCGGGACCACTTTCTCTAGCAATCAGCCCCAGCATTTT. Combining the CDR3 with reference TRBV2 and TRBJ1-5 gives the whole variable domain EPEVTQTPSHQVTQMGQEVILRCVPISNHLYFYWYRQILGQKVEFLVSFYNNEISEKSEIFDDQFSVERPDGSNFTLKIRSTKLEDSAMYFCASSTGTTFSSNQPQHFGDGTRLSIL.

Many counts were recorded for this clonotype. This chain connects TRBV12-3 or TRBV12-4 to TRBJ1-1; maybe TRBD1 (6 bases). Trimming cost V 7 bases and J 1 base, with 13 bases left between them. This CDR3 region has 14 residues. CDR3: CASKGGQSNTEAFF. In DNA form, the CDR3 reads TGTGCCAGCAAGGGGGGACAATCGAACACTGAAGCTTTCTTT.

There are many counts of this clonotype. Here the CDR3 reads CASSSEQETQYF. DNA of the CDR3: TGTGCCAGCTCGAGTGAGCAAGAGACCCAGTACTTC. The J gene is TRBJ2-5, the V gene TRBV2; D call uncertain. Germline V gene lookup returns CDR1 SNHLY and CDR2 FYNNEI. Trimming shortened V by 8 bases and J by 2 bases, and 9 bases separated the two germline ends. This CDR3 is 12 amino acids long. The full variable domain, in which reference TRBV2 and TRBJ2-5 provide the parts outside the CDR3, is EPEVTQTPSHQVTQMGQEVILRCVPISNHLYFYWYRQILGQKVEFLVSFYNNEISEKSEIFDDQFSVERPDGSNFTLKIRSTKLEDSAMYFCASSSEQETQYFGPGTRLLVL.

The chain is built from TRBV9 and TRBJ1-3; no reliable D call. The CDR3 runs to 12 residues. The V end lost 4 bases, the J end lost 6 bases, and 8 bases lay between the germline ends. Germline values: CDR1 SGDLS, CDR2 YYNGEE. The CDR3, as DNA: TGTGCCAGCAGCCCGGACCTAAACACCATATATTTT. It encodes CASSPDLNTIYF.

This clonotype was counted between two and nine times. The chain links TRBV12-3 or TRBV12-4 to TRBJ2-2, with 9 bases matching TRBD1. This CDR3 comprises 20 residues. The ends lost 7 bases at V and 5 bases at J; junction bases unmatched: 23. The CDR3 DNA is TGTGCCAGCACTCCGACCACCGGCAAAGTGACAGGGGGTGGGACCGGGGAGCTGTTTTTT. It is translated as CASTPTTGKVTGGGTGELFF.

Worth noting for this clonotype: This likely comes from a read error, as the CDR3 has no conserved phenylalanine or tryptophan at its end. CDR3 in DNA: TGTGCCTGGAGTCGCACTATCATAGAGACCCAGTACCTC. It specifies CAWSRTIIETQYL. The chain couples TRBV30 to TRBJ2-5; D is unclear. From germline, CDR1 is GTSNPN and CDR2 SVGIG (reference sequence). The CDR3 loop spans 13 amino acids. Trimming cost V 2 bases and J 4 bases, with 11 bases left between them.

This chain links TRBV7-3 with TRBJ2-7; D is tentatively TRBD1 or TRBD2 (5 bases each). The CDR3 consists of 14 residues. Germline CDR1 SGHTA, CDR2 FQGTGA. V lost 3 bases and J 3 bases, leaving 12 bases between the germline ends. The CDR3 protein is CASSFEGSGYEQYF. The DNA of the CDR3 is TGTGCCAGCAGCTTTGAGGGGTCGGGCTACGAGCAGTACTTC.

At least ten counts were recorded for this clonotype. The chain is built from TRBV2 and TRBJ1-1; tentatively, D is TRBD1 (5 bases). Between the trimmed V and J ends, which lost 5 bases and 2 bases, there was a span of 15 bases. The V gene's germline CDR1 is SNHLY and CDR2 FYNNEI. The CDR3 contains 15 residues. The CDR3 spells CASSRQRAPNTEAFF. DNA for the CDR3: TGTGCCAGCAGTCGACAGAGAGCTCCAAACACTGAAGCTTTCTTT.

This clonotype appeared a few times. This chain joins TRBV14 and TRBJ2-7, with D hard to call. This CDR3 region has 13 residues. The germline CDR1 and CDR2 sequences are SGHDN and FVKESK. V was clipped by 4 bases and J by 5 bases, with 12 bases between them. CDR3 DNA: TGTGCCAGCAGCCGTTGGGGTTGGCACGAGCAGTACTTC. Its translation: CASSRWGWHEQYF.

The chain carries TRBV7-9 and TRBJ1-2; tentatively, D is TRBD1 (5 bases). The germline V gene has CDR1 SEHNR and CDR2 FQNEAQ (reference sequence). V was clipped by 5 bases and J by 8 bases, with 21 bases between them. The CDR3 is 15 amino acids. CDR3 region: CASSPGGFSGFGYTF. The CDR3, as DNA: TGTGCCAGCAGCCCCGGGGGGTTTTCGGGTTTCGGCTACACCTTC.

The chain has TRBV27 and TRBJ2-1; D perhaps matches TRBD2 (6 bases). In germline, CDR1 is MNHEY, CDR2 SMNVEV (reference sequence). Trimming cost V 2 bases and J 4 bases, with 12 bases left between them. The length of the CDR3 is 15 residues. CDR3 nucleotides: TGTGCCAGCAGTTTAGGTGCTAGCGTTTACAATGAGCAGTTCTTC. Amino acids: CASSLGASVYNEQFF.

V usage is TRBV7-2 and J usage is TRBJ2-7; D might be TRBD1 or TRBD2, each matching 5 bases. The germline V gene has CDR1 SGHTA and CDR2 FQGNSA. Trimming stripped 1 base from V and 5 bases from J, with 12 bases between. CDR3 size: 14 residues. In nucleotides, the CDR3 is TGTGCCAGCAGCTTAGGGAGGCAGGGACACGAGCAGTACTTC. This gives the protein CASSLGRQGHEQYF.

This clonotype was observed a handful of times. V is TRBV20-1 and J is TRBJ2-3; D may correspond to TRBD1 or TRBD2 (5 bases each). This CDR3 region has 17 residues. V lost 3 bases and J 4 bases, leaving 23 bases between the germline ends. Germline lookup yields CDR1 DFQATT and CDR2 SNEGSKA (reference sequence). This chain's CDR3 is CSASARRALRGADTQYF. CDR3 coding DNA: TGCAGTGCTAGTGCCCGGAGAGCCCTCCGGGGCGCAGATACGCAGTATTTT.

This clonotype was counted many times. The chain employs TRBV6-5 and TRBJ2-2, with D possibly being TRBD2 (5 bases). The CDR3 extends over 17 amino acids. Per the germline V gene, CDR1 is MNHEY and CDR2 is SVGAGI. The V end lost 0 bases, the J end lost 4 bases, and 15 bases lay between the germline ends. In DNA form, the CDR3 reads TGTGCCAGCAGTTACTCGACGGCGGGCGTTGGCACCGGGGAGCTGTTTTTT. Encoded protein: CASSYSTAGVGTGELFF.

In its sample, this clonotype was seen many times. The chain has TRBV6-1 and TRBJ2-1; tentatively, D is TRBD2 (5 bases). Germline V gene lookup returns CDR1 MNHNS and CDR2 SASEGT. The CDR3 consists of 12 residues. Trimming took off 5 bases at V and 9 bases at J, with 11 bases between the two ends. The CDR3 protein is CASSRRTFEQFF. CDR3 in DNA: TGTGCCAGCAGTCGCCGGACTTTTGAGCAGTTCTTC.

The chain employs TRBV19 and TRBJ2-7, with D perhaps matching TRBD1 (5 bases). CDR1 and CDR2 from the germline V gene are LNHDA and SQIVND (reference sequence). V lost 4 bases and J lost 2, with 12 bases in between. The CDR3 spans 14 residues. The CDR3 is CASSTYRPPYEQYF. The CDR3 nucleotides are TGTGCCAGTAGTACCTACAGGCCTCCCTACGAGCAGTACTTC. The entire variable domain, with the rest obtained from reference TRBV19 and TRBJ2-7, is as follows: DGGITQSPKYLFRKEGQNVTLSCEQNLNHDAMYWYRQDPGQGLRLIYYSQIVNDFQKGDIAEGYSVSREKKESFPLTVTSAQKNPTAFYLCASSTYRPPYEQYFGPGTRLTVT.

In its sample, this clonotype was seen many times. The chain has TRBV20-1 and TRBJ2-7; TRBD2 matches at 9 bases. Germline V gene lookup returns CDR1 DFQATT and CDR2 SNEGSKA (reference sequence). The CDR3 length is 12 residues. Trimming at V came to 6 bases and at J to 5 bases, leaving 5 bases not matched to a gene. CDR3 protein: CSASLAGNEQYF. DNA for the CDR3: TGCAGTGCCTCTCTAGCGGGAAACGAGCAGTACTTC.

This clonotype has ten or more counts. The V and J genes are TRBV2 and TRBJ1-5, with D possibly matching TRBD1 (5 bases). CDR1 and CDR2 from the germline V gene are SNHLY and FYNNEI. The CDR3 covers 16 residues. Deletions cut 6 bases from V and 5 bases from J, with 20 bases between. The CDR3 region has the DNA TGTGCCAGCAGGGCCAGAGGGACGGATTATTATCAGCCCCAGCATTTT. Translated, it gives CASRARGTDYYQPQHF.

The table lists this clonotype with a few counts. CDR3 residues: CASSIDGNQPQHF. The CDR3 DNA reads TGTGCCAGCAGCATCGACGGAAATCAGCCCCAGCATTTT. V usage is TRBV7-9 and J usage is TRBJ1-5, with no clear D. Deletions cut 5 bases from V and 4 bases from J, with 9 bases between. The germline gives CDR1 SEHNR, CDR2 FQNEAQ (reference sequence). The CDR3 runs to 13 residues.

As for this clonotype: Lacking the conserved final phenylalanine or tryptophan, this CDR3 likely reflects a read error. This chain uses TRBV9 with TRBJ2-7; D is ambiguous. The germline V gene encodes CDR1 SGDLS and CDR2 YYNGEE. CDR3 length: 14 amino acids. Trimming pared 0 bases from V and 2 bases from J, leaving 9 bases between. Written as DNA, the CDR3 is TGTGCCAGCAGCGTAGACGGGCGTGCCTACGAGCAGTACTCC. Protein product: CASSVDGRAYEQYS.

The chain couples TRBV3-1 to TRBJ2-4, with 9 bases that match TRBD2. The V gene end was trimmed by 1 base and the J gene end by 0 bases; junction bases not matched to a gene: 16. The germline CDR1 and CDR2 sequences are LGHDT and YNNKEL (reference sequence). This CDR3 contains 21 residues. The CDR3 nucleotides are TGTGCCAGCAGCCAAGTAGCGTCCCCTAGCGGGATTATTTTAGCCAAAAACATTCAGTACTTC. Protein: CASSQVASPSGIILAKNIQYF.

This clonotype came up many times. V gene TRBV28 combines with J gene TRBJ2-6, with TRBD1 matching 7 bases. Germline loops: CDR1 MDHEN, CDR2 SYDVKM. J gave up 1 base and V 6 bases, and 9 bases lay outside the gene matches. The CDR3 is made up of 17 amino acids. CDR3 amino acids: CASSATGTVSGANVLTF. The CDR3 region has the DNA TGTGCCAGCAGCGCGACAGGGACGGTTTCTGGGGCCAACGTCCTGACTTTC.

This clonotype has a count of ten or more. This sequence joins TRBV12-3 or TRBV12-4 and TRBJ2-1; D call uncertain. This CDR3 has 12 amino acids. Trimming cost V 2 bases and J 8 bases, with 7 bases left between them. CDR3 nucleotides: TGTGCCAGCAGTTTATATCGGGATGAGCAGTTCTTC. This translates into CASSLYRDEQFF.

In this sample, this clonotype turned up many times. The rearrangement links TRBV5-1 to TRBJ1-1, with D possibly TRBD1 on 6 matching bases. Germline loops: CDR1 SGHRS, CDR2 YFSETQ. V was pared by 2 bases and J by 0 bases, with 8 bases between. This CDR3 spans 14 amino acids. CDR3 coding DNA: TGCGCCAGCAGCTTTACAGGGATGAACACTGAAGCTTTCTTT. Translation: CASSFTGMNTEAFF.

CDR3 region: CASSQQENYGYTF. Written as DNA, the CDR3 is TGTGCCAGTAGCCAGCAGGAGAACTATGGCTACACCTTC. This chain links TRBV19 with TRBJ1-2, with D uncertain. Germline V gene lookup returns CDR1 LNHDA and CDR2 SQIVND (reference sequence). The CDR3 spans 13 residues. Trimming pared 6 bases from V and 2 bases from J, leaving 10 bases between.

This clonotype occurred many times. The rearrangement joins TRBV7-9 to TRBJ2-3; D unclear. The CDR3 totals 12 residues. V lost 5 bases and J 3 bases, leaving 6 bases between the germline ends. Germline loops: CDR1 SEHNR, CDR2 FQNEAQ (reference sequence). CDR3 sequence (DNA): TGTGCCAGCAGCCGTGGGACAGATACGCAGTATTTT. Translating it yields CASSRGTDTQYF. Looking up the rest from reference TRBV7-9 and TRBJ2-3 gives the full variable domain: DTGVSQNPRHKITKRGQNVTFRCDPISEHNRLYWYRQTLGQGPEFLTYFQNEAQLEKSRLLSDRFSAERPKGSFSTLEIQRTEQGDSAMYLCASSRGTDTQYFGPGTRLTVL.

This chain joins TRBV24-1 and TRBJ2-7; D perhaps matches TRBD1 (6 bases). Trimming took off 0 bases at V and 4 bases at J, with 9 bases between the two ends. Germline loops: CDR1 KGHDR, CDR2 SFDVKD. The CDR3 sequence is 14 residues long. The CDR3 reads CATSDLRQGYEQYF. The CDR3 DNA follows: TGTGCCACCAGTGATTTGCGTCAGGGGTACGAGCAGTACTTC.

This clonotype was seen ten or more times. V and J are TRBV28 and TRBJ2-3; D gene ambiguous. Trimming stripped 2 bases from V and 3 bases from J, with 9 bases between. Germline values: CDR1 MDHEN, CDR2 SYDVKM. CDR3 length equals 14 residues. The CDR3 DNA is TGTGCCAGCAGTTTAGCCGTTCGGACAGATACGCAGTATTTT. Residues: CASSLAVRTDTQYF. The complete variable domain, with remaining parts taken from reference TRBV28 and TRBJ2-3, reads DVKVTQSSRYLVKRTGEKVFLECVQDMDHENMFWYRQDPGLGLRLIYFSYDVKMKEKGDIPEGYSVSREKKERFSLILESASTNQTSMYLCASSLAVRTDTQYFGPGTRLTVL.